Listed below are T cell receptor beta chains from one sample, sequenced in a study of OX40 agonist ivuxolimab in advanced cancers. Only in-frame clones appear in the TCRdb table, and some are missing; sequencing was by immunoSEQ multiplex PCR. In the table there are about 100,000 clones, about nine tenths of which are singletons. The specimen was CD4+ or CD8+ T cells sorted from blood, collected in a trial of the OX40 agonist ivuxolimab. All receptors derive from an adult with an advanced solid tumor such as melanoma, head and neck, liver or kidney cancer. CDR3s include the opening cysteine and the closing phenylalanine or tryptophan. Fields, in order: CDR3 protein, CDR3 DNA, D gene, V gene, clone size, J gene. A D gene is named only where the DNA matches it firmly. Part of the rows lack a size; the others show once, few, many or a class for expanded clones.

cdr3_aa: CASSFTRRGRRIEKLFF
cdr3_nt: TGTGCCAGCAGTTTTACCAGGAGGGGGAGACGAATTGAAAAACTGTTTTTT
d_call: NA
v_call: TRBV28
clone_size: NA
j_call: TRBJ1-4

cdr3_aa: CASSLDNEQFF
cdr3_nt: TGTGCCAGCAGCTTGGACAATGAGCAGTTCTTC
d_call: NA
v_call: TRBV7-3
clone_size: NA
j_call: TRBJ2-1

cdr3_aa: CASSPSRNQPQHF
cdr3_nt: TGTGCCAGCTCACCCTCGAGGAATCAGCCCCAGCATTTT
d_call: NA
v_call: TRBV18
clone_size: NA
j_call: TRBJ1-5

cdr3_aa: CASSLGGTHGADTQYF
cdr3_nt: TGCGCCAGCAGCTTAGGGGGGACCCACGGCGCAGATACGCAGTATTTT
d_call: NA
v_call: TRBV5-1
clone_size: NA
j_call: TRBJ2-3

cdr3_aa: CASSSSLGQPQHF
cdr3_nt: TGTGCCAGCAGTTCTTCCCTGGGGCAGCCCCAGCATTTT
d_call: NA
v_call: TRBV2
clone_size: few
j_call: TRBJ1-5

cdr3_aa: CASSQLGQGGYEQYF
cdr3_nt: TGTGCCAGCAGCCAGCTGGGCCAGGGCGGTTACGAGCAGTACTTC
d_call: NA
v_call: TRBV14
clone_size: few
j_call: TRBJ2-7

cdr3_aa: CATSTRVGQVNNEQFF
cdr3_nt: TGTGCCACCAGCACCCGAGTGGGACAGGTCAACAATGAGCAGTTCTTC
d_call: TRBD1
v_call: TRBV15
clone_size: NA
j_call: TRBJ2-1

cdr3_aa: CASSSGPRANYGYTF
cdr3_nt: TGTGCCAGCAGCTCGGGACCGAGAGCTAACTATGGCTACACCTTC
d_call: NA
v_call: TRBV7-9
clone_size: NA
j_call: TRBJ1-2

cdr3_aa: CAWSVQGNQPQHF
cdr3_nt: TGTGCCTGGAGTGTACAAGGGAATCAGCCCCAGCATTTT
d_call: NA
v_call: TRBV30
clone_size: NA
j_call: TRBJ1-5

cdr3_aa: CASSSLRVVGETQYF
cdr3_nt: TGTGCCAGCAGCTCGTTACGGGTAGTTGGAGAGACCCAGTACTTC
d_call: NA
v_call: TRBV5-8
clone_size: NA
j_call: TRBJ2-5

cdr3_aa: CASSVGWQVNTGELFF
cdr3_nt: TGTGCCAGCAGCGTAGGATGGCAGGTGAACACCGGGGAGCTGTTTTTT
d_call: NA
v_call: TRBV9
clone_size: NA
j_call: TRBJ2-2

cdr3_aa: CASSLGTLSSGLTYEQYF
cdr3_nt: TGCGCCAGCAGCCTAGGGACTTTATCTAGCGGGCTGACCTACGAGCAGTACTTC
d_call: TRBD2
v_call: TRBV5-1
clone_size: once
j_call: TRBJ2-7

cdr3_aa: CASSAGRINQPQHF
cdr3_nt: TGTGCCAGCAGTGCGGGTAGGATCAATCAGCCCCAGCATTTT
d_call: NA
v_call: TRBV2
clone_size: NA
j_call: TRBJ1-5

cdr3_aa: CATGRGQLANTGELFF
cdr3_nt: TGTGCTACTGGCAGGGGGCAGCTGGCCAACACCGGGGAGCTGTTTTTT
d_call: TRBD1
v_call: TRBV9
clone_size: NA
j_call: TRBJ2-2

cdr3_aa: CASSVADGRYQETQYF
cdr3_nt: TGTGCCAGCAGCGTAGCTGACGGGAGGTACCAAGAGACCCAGTACTTC
d_call: TRBD2
v_call: TRBV9
clone_size: NA
j_call: TRBJ2-5

cdr3_aa: CASSESGSGYNEQFF
cdr3_nt: TGTGCCAGCAGTGAAAGCGGGAGTGGCTACAATGAGCAGTTCTTC
d_call: TRBD2
v_call: TRBV2
clone_size: NA
j_call: TRBJ2-1

cdr3_aa: CASSETTGQPQHF
cdr3_nt: TGTGCCAGCAGTGAAACGACAGGCCAGCCCCAGCATTTT
d_call: NA
v_call: TRBV6-1
clone_size: NA
j_call: TRBJ1-5

cdr3_aa: CASSQSLAGYYNEQFF
cdr3_nt: TGTGCCAGCAGCCAATCACTAGCGGGCTACTACAATGAGCAGTTCTTC
d_call: TRBD2
v_call: TRBV4-2
clone_size: NA
j_call: TRBJ2-1

cdr3_aa: CASSQVGSYEQYF
cdr3_nt: TGTGCCAGCAGCCAGGTAGGCTCCTACGAGCAGTACTTC
d_call: NA
v_call: TRBV4-2
clone_size: NA
j_call: TRBJ2-7

cdr3_aa: CSVLDGTDTQYF
cdr3_nt: TGCAGCGTTCTCGACGGGACAGATACGCAGTATTTT
d_call: NA
v_call: TRBV29-1
clone_size: NA
j_call: TRBJ2-3

cdr3_aa: CASSYTRDRSNEQYF
cdr3_nt: TGTGCCAGCAGTTACACGAGGGACAGGTCAAACGAGCAGTACTTC
d_call: TRBD1
v_call: TRBV6-5
clone_size: NA
j_call: TRBJ2-7

cdr3_aa: CASSLVWQVNEQFF
cdr3_nt: TGTGCCAGCAGCTTAGTTTGGCAGGTCAATGAGCAGTTCTTC
d_call: NA
v_call: TRBV7-2
clone_size: NA
j_call: TRBJ2-1

cdr3_aa: CASSLMKGAGNTIYF
cdr3_nt: TGTGCCAGCAGCTTGATGAAGGGTGCTGGAAACACCATATATTTT
d_call: NA
v_call: TRBV5-4
clone_size: NA
j_call: TRBJ1-3

cdr3_aa: CASSFGGGGSNQPQHF
cdr3_nt: TGTGCCAGCAGTTTCGGGGGAGGTGGAAGCAATCAGCCCCAGCATTTT
d_call: NA
v_call: TRBV28
clone_size: NA
j_call: TRBJ1-5

cdr3_aa: CASSARQGGTDTQYF
cdr3_nt: TGTGCCAGCAGCGCACGACAGGGCGGCACAGATACGCAGTATTTT
d_call: TRBD1
v_call: TRBV9
clone_size: NA
j_call: TRBJ2-3

cdr3_aa: CARGTGGLKFTDTQYF
cdr3_nt: TGTGCCAGGGGGACAGGGGGCTTGAAATTCACAGATACGCAGTATTTT
d_call: TRBD1
v_call: TRBV28
clone_size: NA
j_call: TRBJ2-3

cdr3_aa: CATSSSGRAYNEQFF
cdr3_nt: TGTGCCACCAGTAGCAGCGGGAGGGCCTACAATGAGCAGTTCTTC
d_call: TRBD2
v_call: TRBV15
clone_size: once
j_call: TRBJ2-1

cdr3_aa: CASSESGNQPQHF
cdr3_nt: TGCGCCAGCAGTGAGTCGGGCAATCAGCCCCAGCATTTT
d_call: NA
v_call: TRBV10-1
clone_size: NA
j_call: TRBJ1-5

cdr3_aa: CASSLGQIRRVSDEQFF
cdr3_nt: TGTGCCAGCAGCTTGGGACAGATAAGGAGGGTCTCGGATGAGCAGTTCTTC
d_call: NA
v_call: TRBV5-6
clone_size: once
j_call: TRBJ2-1

cdr3_aa: CASSLVLAGYTDTQYF
cdr3_nt: TGTGCCAGCAGTTTAGTTTTAGCGGGTTACACAGATACGCAGTATTTT
d_call: TRBD2
v_call: TRBV28
clone_size: NA
j_call: TRBJ2-3

cdr3_aa: CASSGQGLSTDTQYF
cdr3_nt: TGTGCCAGTAGCGGACAGGGGCTTAGCACAGATACGCAGTATTTT
d_call: TRBD1
v_call: TRBV19
clone_size: NA
j_call: TRBJ2-3

cdr3_aa: CAHRERESSYNEQFF
cdr3_nt: TGTGCCCACAGGGAGCGGGAGAGCTCCTACAATGAGCAGTTCTTC
d_call: TRBD2
v_call: TRBV28
clone_size: NA
j_call: TRBJ2-1

cdr3_aa: CASSLYARTDTQYF
cdr3_nt: TGTGCCAGCAGCTTATACGCGCGCACAGATACGCAGTATTTT
d_call: NA
v_call: TRBV7-2
clone_size: NA
j_call: TRBJ2-3

cdr3_aa: CAISDPGTSGYEQYF
cdr3_nt: TGTGCCATCAGTGATCCCGGGACTAGCGGTTACGAGCAGTACTTC
d_call: TRBD2
v_call: TRBV10-3
clone_size: NA
j_call: TRBJ2-7

cdr3_aa: CASSLTVSGANVLTF
cdr3_nt: TGTGCCAGCAGCCTCACAGTCTCTGGGGCCAACGTCCTGACTTTC
d_call: NA
v_call: TRBV7-3
clone_size: NA
j_call: TRBJ2-6

cdr3_aa: CASSLFGTGELFF
cdr3_nt: TGTGCCAGCAGTTTATTTGGCACCGGGGAGCTGTTTTTT
d_call: NA
v_call: TRBV27
clone_size: once
j_call: TRBJ2-2

cdr3_aa: CASSLRITGRSYEQYF
cdr3_nt: TGTGCCAGCAGCTTACGAATAACGGGACGGTCCTACGAGCAGTACTTC
d_call: NA
v_call: TRBV5-4
clone_size: NA
j_call: TRBJ2-7

cdr3_aa: CASMSGGGYEPQHF
cdr3_nt: TGTGCCTCTATGTCCGGGGGTGGGTATGAGCCCCAGCATTTT
d_call: NA
v_call: TRBV28
clone_size: NA
j_call: TRBJ1-5

cdr3_aa: CASSIRQGVSTDTQYF
cdr3_nt: TGTGCCAGTAGTATCAGACAGGGGGTAAGCACAGATACGCAGTATTTT
d_call: TRBD1
v_call: TRBV19
clone_size: NA
j_call: TRBJ2-3

cdr3_aa: CASSESRSGFPYEQYF
cdr3_nt: TGTGCCAGCAGTGAGTCCCGGAGCGGTTTCCCCTACGAGCAGTACTTC
d_call: NA
v_call: TRBV6-1
clone_size: once
j_call: TRBJ2-7

cdr3_aa: CASSPRGNYGYTF
cdr3_nt: TGTGCCAGCAGTCCCCGGGGTAACTATGGCTACACCTTC
d_call: NA
v_call: TRBV27
clone_size: NA
j_call: TRBJ1-2

cdr3_aa: CASRQGVGELFF
cdr3_nt: TGTGCCAGCAGACAGGGGGTCGGGGAGCTGTTTTTT
d_call: TRBD1
v_call: TRBV27
clone_size: NA
j_call: TRBJ2-2

cdr3_aa: CAWSSKGPWEQYF
cdr3_nt: TGTGCCTGGAGTAGTAAAGGACCGTGGGAGCAGTACTTC
d_call: NA
v_call: TRBV30
clone_size: NA
j_call: TRBJ2-7

cdr3_aa: CASSLGRSTYEQYF
cdr3_nt: TGTGCCAGCAGCTTAGGACGCTCAACCTACGAGCAGTACTTC
d_call: NA
v_call: TRBV13
clone_size: NA
j_call: TRBJ2-7

cdr3_aa: CASSLLPGTGVGADTQYF
cdr3_nt: TGCGCCAGCAGCCTCCTCCCCGGGACGGGAGTAGGGGCAGATACGCAGTATTTT
d_call: NA
v_call: TRBV5-1
clone_size: NA
j_call: TRBJ2-3

cdr3_aa: CAWKDKGSYEQYF
cdr3_nt: TGTGCCTGGAAAGACAAGGGATCCTACGAGCAGTACTTC
d_call: NA
v_call: TRBV30
clone_size: NA
j_call: TRBJ2-7

cdr3_aa: CASSLVRGGTDTQYF
cdr3_nt: TGTGCCAGCAGCTTAGTTCGGGGAGGCACAGATACGCAGTATTTT
d_call: NA
v_call: TRBV7-9
clone_size: NA
j_call: TRBJ2-3

cdr3_aa: CASSPLYGELFF
cdr3_nt: TGTGCCAGCAGCCCATTATATGGGGAGCTGTTTTTT
d_call: NA
v_call: TRBV14
clone_size: NA
j_call: TRBJ2-2

cdr3_aa: CSVASARGQPQHF
cdr3_nt: TGCAGCGTTGCGTCCGCTAGGGGTCAGCCCCAGCATTTT
d_call: NA
v_call: TRBV29-1
clone_size: NA
j_call: TRBJ1-5

cdr3_aa: CAWIQAGGREAFF
cdr3_nt: TGTGCCTGGATACAAGCCGGGGGCCGTGAAGCTTTCTTT
d_call: NA
v_call: TRBV30
clone_size: NA
j_call: TRBJ1-1

cdr3_aa: CASSQDRRSSYNEQFF
cdr3_nt: TGTGCCAGCAGCCAAGATCGGAGGAGTTCCTACAATGAGCAGTTCTTC
d_call: NA
v_call: TRBV4-2
clone_size: NA
j_call: TRBJ2-1

cdr3_aa: CASSFAGQGTGELFF
cdr3_nt: TGCGCCAGCAGCTTCGCGGGACAGGGCACCGGGGAGCTGTTTTTT
d_call: TRBD1
v_call: TRBV5-1
clone_size: NA
j_call: TRBJ2-2

cdr3_aa: CAINTGTGAYEQYF
cdr3_nt: TGTGCCATCAACACCGGGACAGGGGCCTACGAGCAGTACTTC
d_call: TRBD1
v_call: TRBV10-3
clone_size: NA
j_call: TRBJ2-7

cdr3_aa: CASSQDAGSYNEQFF
cdr3_nt: TGTGCCAGCAGCCAAGACGCTGGCTCCTACAATGAGCAGTTCTTC
d_call: NA
v_call: TRBV4-2
clone_size: once
j_call: TRBJ2-1